This is a list of T cell receptor beta chains from one sample in a study of T-cell memory formation after mild COVID-19. One entry per CDR3 protein results from TCRdb running MiXCR on the 5' RACE reads. This table has 75,000 to 95,000 distinct CDR3 sequences, about 12% appearing once. The sample consisted of PBMCs or a T cell subset sorted from them (not recorded which). These receptors originate from an adult woman who had mild COVID-19 (a few samples of this study predate the infection). Cell type and time point are not known. Both conserved end residues are part of each CDR3. Fields, in order: D gene, V gene, clone size, J gene, CDR3 protein, CDR3 DNA. The D gene is left open where the match is weak. The listing skips clone size in some rows; elsewhere it reads once, few, many or a size class.

d_gene: .; v_gene: TRBV24-1; abundance: few; j_gene: TRBJ2-1; CDR3aa: CATSDPDGHRDPVGYNEQFF; CDR3nt: TGTGCCACCAGTGATCCGGACGGACACCGGGACCCCGTGGGATACAATGAGCAGTTCTTC
d_gene: .; v_gene: TRBV20-1; abundance: few; j_gene: TRBJ2-7; CDR3aa: CSARDTGFSYEQYF; CDR3nt: TGCAGTGCTAGAGATACGGGTTTCTCCTACGAGCAGTACTTC
d_gene: .; v_gene: TRBV19; abundance: .; j_gene: TRBJ2-1; CDR3aa: CASSTRIHNEQFF; CDR3nt: TGTGCCAGTAGTACACGAATACACAATGAGCAGTTCTTC
d_gene: TRBD1; v_gene: TRBV24-1; abundance: .; j_gene: TRBJ2-1; CDR3aa: CATSAGDRAVNEQFF; CDR3nt: TGTGCCACCAGTGCTGGGGACAGGGCGGTCAATGAGCAGTTCTTC
d_gene: .; v_gene: TRBV24-1; abundance: .; j_gene: TRBJ1-1; CDR3aa: CATSEDGTEAFF; CDR3nt: TGTGCCACCAGTGAGGACGGCACTGAAGCTTTCTTT
d_gene: TRBD2; v_gene: TRBV7-9; abundance: .; j_gene: TRBJ2-1; CDR3aa: CASSLALAGAYNEQFF; CDR3nt: TGTGCCAGCAGCTTAGCCCTAGCGGGGGCCTACAATGAGCAGTTCTTC
d_gene: .; v_gene: TRBV20-1; abundance: .; j_gene: TRBJ2-3; CDR3aa: CSAHRRGTITDTQYF; CDR3nt: TGCAGTGCTCACCGCCGCGGGACAATCACAGATACGCAGTATTTT
d_gene: TRBD1; v_gene: TRBV12-3/TRBV12-4; abundance: many; j_gene: TRBJ2-5; CDR3aa: CASGWDRGQETQYF; CDR3nt: TGTGCCAGCGGCTGGGACAGGGGGCAAGAGACCCAGTACTTC
d_gene: .; v_gene: TRBV12-3/TRBV12-4; abundance: many; j_gene: TRBJ2-1; CDR3aa: CASSPSPALGEQFF; CDR3nt: TGTGCCAGCAGCCCCTCCCCGGCGCTTGGGGAGCAGTTCTTC
d_gene: .; v_gene: TRBV4-3; abundance: few; j_gene: TRBJ2-3; CDR3aa: CASSQYQGVTDTQYF; CDR3nt: TGCGCCAGCAGCCAGTACCAAGGGGTCACAGATACGCAGTATTTT
d_gene: .; v_gene: TRBV9; abundance: .; j_gene: TRBJ1-1; CDR3aa: CASSVEVMNTEAFF; CDR3nt: TGTGCCAGCAGCGTAGAGGTTATGAACACTGAAGCTTTCTTT
d_gene: .; v_gene: TRBV12-3/TRBV12-4; abundance: .; j_gene: TRBJ2-1; CDR3aa: CASRWEDNEQFF; CDR3nt: TGTGCCAGCAGGTGGGAGGACAATGAGCAGTTCTTC
d_gene: .; v_gene: TRBV4-1; abundance: few; j_gene: TRBJ1-1; CDR3aa: CASSQARQLNTEAFF; CDR3nt: TGCGCCAGCAGCCAAGCCCGACAGCTTAACACTGAAGCTTTCTTT
d_gene: .; v_gene: TRBV7-6; abundance: many; j_gene: TRBJ2-1; CDR3aa: CASSLYQVPENEQFF; CDR3nt: TGTGCCAGCAGCTTATATCAGGTGCCGGAGAATGAGCAGTTCTTC
d_gene: TRBD1; v_gene: TRBV9; abundance: few; j_gene: TRBJ2-7; CDR3aa: CASSVDAGTGSEQYF; CDR3nt: TGTGCCAGCAGCGTAGACGCCGGGACAGGGTCCGAGCAGTACTTC
d_gene: .; v_gene: TRBV19; abundance: .; j_gene: TRBJ1-1; CDR3aa: CASSDGGLNTEAFF; CDR3nt: TGTGCCAGTAGTGACGGGGGGCTGAACACTGAAGCTTTCTTT
d_gene: TRBD1; v_gene: TRBV7-9; abundance: .; j_gene: TRBJ2-7; CDR3aa: CASSSTGNGYEQYF; CDR3nt: TGTGCCAGCAGCTCGACAGGGAACGGCTACGAGCAGTACTTC
d_gene: TRBD2; v_gene: TRBV4-1; abundance: .; j_gene: TRBJ2-3; CDR3aa: CASSHRLAGGSSTDTQYF; CDR3nt: TGCGCCAGCAGCCATCGACTAGCGGGGGGATCTAGCACAGATACGCAGTATTTT
d_gene: TRBD2; v_gene: TRBV6-2/TRBV6-3; abundance: .; j_gene: TRBJ2-1; CDR3aa: CASSPGGRVDEQFF; CDR3nt: TGTGCCAGCAGCCCCGGGGGGAGGGTCGATGAGCAGTTCTTC
d_gene: .; v_gene: TRBV7-9; abundance: many; j_gene: TRBJ2-7; CDR3aa: CASSDGTDEQYF; CDR3nt: TGTGCCAGCAGCGACGGGACCGACGAGCAGTACTTC
d_gene: .; v_gene: TRBV6-1; abundance: .; j_gene: TRBJ1-5; CDR3aa: CASSEWTNQPQHF; CDR3nt: TGTGCCAGCAGTGAATGGACCAATCAGCCCCAGCATTTT
d_gene: .; v_gene: TRBV11-2; abundance: few; j_gene: TRBJ2-1; CDR3aa: CASSGGTSNAYNEQFF; CDR3nt: TGTGCCAGCAGCGGAGGGACTTCCAACGCCTACAATGAGCAGTTCTTC
d_gene: .; v_gene: TRBV7-8; abundance: many; j_gene: TRBJ2-3; CDR3aa: CASSLEQGEAGTQYF; CDR3nt: TGTGCCAGCAGCTTAGAACAGGGAGAGGCGGGTACGCAGTATTTT
d_gene: .; v_gene: TRBV19; abundance: .; j_gene: TRBJ2-5; CDR3aa: CASSLTSGTAATQYF; CDR3nt: TGTGCCAGTAGTCTCACTTCCGGGACTGCCGCGACCCAGTACTTC
d_gene: TRBD1; v_gene: TRBV5-1; abundance: few; j_gene: TRBJ1-5; CDR3aa: CASSLGTGSLQPQHF; CDR3nt: TGCGCCAGCAGCCTAGGGACAGGTTCCCTCCAGCCCCAGCATTTT
d_gene: TRBD1; v_gene: TRBV7-9; abundance: few; j_gene: TRBJ2-2; CDR3aa: CASSLTSRGRPGELFF; CDR3nt: TGTGCCAGCAGCTTAACTTCGAGGGGGCGCCCCGGGGAGCTGTTTTTT
d_gene: TRBD2; v_gene: TRBV4-3; abundance: .; j_gene: TRBJ2-1; CDR3aa: CASSPGLAGASEQFF; CDR3nt: TGCGCCAGCAGCCCGGGACTAGCGGGAGCAAGTGAGCAGTTCTTC
d_gene: .; v_gene: TRBV7-9; abundance: .; j_gene: TRBJ2-3; CDR3aa: CASSLPDPSTDTQYF; CDR3nt: TGTGCCAGCAGCCTACCGGACCCCAGCACAGATACGCAGTATTTT
d_gene: TRBD1; v_gene: TRBV6-2/TRBV6-3; abundance: .; j_gene: TRBJ2-3; CDR3aa: CASSLDRDRLERTDTQYF; CDR3nt: TGTGCCAGCAGCCTCGACAGGGATCGGCTGGAGAGGACAGATACGCAGTATTTT
d_gene: .; v_gene: TRBV7-9; abundance: .; j_gene: TRBJ2-1; CDR3aa: CASSLYYNEQFF; CDR3nt: TGTGCCAGCAGCTTATACTACAATGAGCAGTTCTTC
d_gene: TRBD1; v_gene: TRBV30; abundance: .; j_gene: TRBJ2-3; CDR3aa: CAWTRTGGTSTDTQYF; CDR3nt: TGTGCCTGGACTAGGACAGGGGGTACTAGCACAGATACGCAGTATTTT
d_gene: TRBD1; v_gene: TRBV18; abundance: .; j_gene: TRBJ2-7; CDR3aa: CASSPSRGHYEQYF; CDR3nt: TGTGCCAGCTCACCTAGCAGGGGGCACTACGAGCAGTACTTC
d_gene: TRBD2; v_gene: TRBV9; abundance: .; j_gene: TRBJ2-3; CDR3aa: CASSVGTSGGASTDTQYF; CDR3nt: TGTGCCAGCAGCGTGGGGACCTCGGGGGGAGCTAGCACAGATACGCAGTATTTT
d_gene: TRBD1; v_gene: TRBV29-1; abundance: few; j_gene: TRBJ1-2; CDR3aa: CSVPRDRGAGYTF; CDR3nt: TGCAGCGTCCCCCGGGACAGGGGCGCTGGCTACACCTTC
d_gene: TRBD1; v_gene: TRBV3-1; abundance: .; j_gene: TRBJ1-1; CDR3aa: CASSQTNRGRPEAFF; CDR3nt: TGTGCCAGCAGCCAGACAAACAGGGGGAGGCCTGAAGCTTTCTTT
d_gene: .; v_gene: TRBV6-2/TRBV6-3; abundance: .; j_gene: TRBJ2-1; CDR3aa: CASSYSYYNEQFF; CDR3nt: TGTGCCAGCAGTTATTCCTACTACAATGAGCAGTTCTTC